One and the same sample provided the 32 T cell receptor beta chains below, sequenced in a study of siplizumab effects on memory and regulatory T cells. Assay: immunoSEQ multiplex PCR; the TCRdb copy retains only in-frame clones and omits some. The sample yields over 80,000 clones, roughly 94% seen once. The sample consisted of non-Treg CD4+ T cells sorted from blood. The receptors come from a human donor in good health.

This chain uses TRBV28 with TRBJ1-3, with unresolved D. The CDR3 spans 12 residues. Deletions cut 3 bases from V and 4 bases from J, with 4 bases between. CDR1 MDHEN and CDR2 SYDVKM come from the germline V gene. The DNA of the CDR3 is TGTGCCAGCAGTTTTTCCGGAAACACCATATATTTT. Translated, it gives CASSFSGNTIYF.

The chain joins TRBV25-1 to TRBJ1-3, with a possible D match to TRBD1 (6 bases). CDR1 is MGHDK, CDR2 SYGVNS, per germline. The CDR3 runs 18 residues. Deletions cut 3 bases from V and 6 bases from J, with 24 bases between. CDR3 amino acids: CASSDDGSWGALENTIYF. The DNA of the CDR3 is TGTGCCAGCAGTGATGACGGTTCTTGGGGGGCTCTGGAAAACACCATATATTTT. Filled out from reference TRBV25-1 and TRBJ1-3, the complete variable domain reads EADIYQTPRYLVIGTGKKITLECSQTMGHDKMYWYQQDPGMELHLIHYSYGVNSTEKGDLSSESTVSRIRTEHFPLTLESARPSHTSQYLCASSDDGSWGALENTIYFGEGSWLTVV.

The V call is TRBV18, the J call TRBJ2-2, with 7 positions matching TRBD1. The germline V gene encodes CDR1 KGHSH and CDR2 LQKENI. Trimming removed 3 bases from V and 2 bases from J; junction bases left unmatched: 3. This CDR3 is 15 amino acids long. The CDR3, as DNA: TGTGCCAGCTCACCCCGACAGGGTAACACCGGGGAGCTGTTTTTT. It encodes CASSPRQGNTGELFF.

The chain couples TRBV2 to TRBJ2-5, with D possibly being TRBD1 (5 bases). CDR1 and CDR2 (germline): SNHLY, FYNNEI. There are 13 residues in the CDR3. Deletions cut 10 bases from V and 1 base from J, with 13 bases between. As DNA, the CDR3 is TGTGCCACTTCTAGGGGCCTCCAAGAGACCCAGTACTTC. Translation: CATSRGLQETQYF.

The count of this clone is one. The chain couples TRBV5-1 to TRBJ1-2; TRBD1 is a possible D gene (5 bases). The CDR3 is 15 amino acids. The germline V gene encodes CDR1 SGHRS and CDR2 YFSETQ. The V end was cut by 0 bases, the J end by 6 bases, with 15 bases between. CDR3 in amino acids: CASSLDGGLKDGYTF. As DNA, the CDR3 is TGCGCCAGCAGCTTGGATGGGGGTCTTAAGGATGGCTACACCTTC.

This chain uses TRBV2 with TRBJ2-6; D is uncertain. CDR1 is SNHLY, CDR2 FYNNEI, per germline. The CDR3 is made up of 15 amino acids. V was trimmed by 6 bases and J by 0 bases, leaving 9 bases between them. CDR3 bases: TGTGCCAGCAGACAGTTGCGCTCTGGGGCCAACGTCCTGACTTTC. Its protein product is CASRQLRSGANVLTF.

The chain couples TRBV15 to TRBJ2-7; 8 bases line up with TRBD1. The CDR3 loop spans 16 amino acids. The V gene end was trimmed by 4 bases and the J gene end by 6 bases; junction bases not matched to a gene: 14. CDR1 is LNHNV, CDR2 YYDKDF, per germline (reference sequence). CDR3 residues: CATSNRGEQGGGEQYF. As DNA, the CDR3 is TGTGCCACCAGCAACCGAGGGGAACAGGGGGGAGGCGAGCAGTACTTC.

This chain links TRBV9 with TRBJ2-5; D may be TRBD2 (5 bases). Germline V gene sequence: CDR1 SGDLS, CDR2 YYNGEE. CDR3 length: 15 residues. Trimming left V 4 bases short and J 2 bases short, with 15 bases between. CDR3 bases: TGTGCCAGCAGCCCACGGGGAGTGTCGCAAGAGACCCAGTACTTC. Translating it yields CASSPRGVSQETQYF.

This clone was recorded only once. CDR3 DNA sequence: TGCGCCAGCAGTTTGACAGCAACCTCCTACAATGAGCAGTTCTTC. Protein: CASSLTATSYNEQFF. The chain joins TRBV5-1 to TRBJ2-1, with a weak D call TRBD1 (5 bases). V lost 5 bases to trimming and J lost 0 bases, with 12 bases between them. The CDR3 has 15 amino acids. Germline CDR1 SGHRS, CDR2 YFSETQ.

The chain joins TRBV6-1 to TRBJ2-3, with a tentative D call TRBD2 (5 bases). Between the trimmed V and J ends, which lost 6 bases and 4 bases, there was a span of 17 bases. CDR1 and CDR2 (germline): MNHNS, SASEGT. This CDR3 is 15 amino acids long. CDR3: CASSHDRRVADTQYF. The DNA of the CDR3 is TGTGCCAGCAGCCACGACCGGCGGGTGGCAGATACGCAGTATTTT.

V and J are TRBV2 and TRBJ2-6; D tentatively reads TRBD1 or TRBD2 (5 bases each). Trimming left V 10 bases short and J 0 bases short, with 10 bases between. From germline, CDR1 is SNHLY and CDR2 FYNNEI. The CDR3 contains 14 residues. CDR3 DNA: TGTGCCATTAGAGGGGACTCTGGGGCCAACGTCCTGACTTTC. Translation gives CAIRGDSGANVLTF.

The chain uses TRBV10-3 and TRBJ1-1, with TRBD1 matching over 9 bases. CDR1 and CDR2 (germline): ENHRY, SYGVKD. V gave up 0 bases and J gave up 4 bases; unmatched junction bases: 6. The CDR3 is 16 residues long. CDR3 in amino acids: CAISESGTGMPTEAFF. CDR3 nucleotide sequence: TGTGCCATCAGTGAGTCCGGGACAGGGATGCCCACTGAAGCTTTCTTT.

The chain couples TRBV5-4 to TRBJ1-5, with D possibly being TRBD1 (5 bases). The CDR3 runs 15 residues. V lost 2 bases, J lost 7 bases, and 16 bases lay in between. Germline V gene sequence: CDR1 SGHNT, CDR2 YYREEE (reference sequence). The CDR3: CASSLAAGNIQPQHF. CDR3 bases: TGTGCCAGCAGCTTAGCGGCAGGGAATATACAGCCCCAGCATTTT.

The CDR3 sequence: CASKEGSYNEQFF. DNA of the CDR3: TGTGCCAGCAAGGAAGGATCCTACAATGAGCAGTTCTTC. J is TRBJ2-1 and V is TRBV2; D remains ambiguous. CDR1 is SNHLY and CDR2 is FYNNEI in the germline V gene. V was shortened by 7 bases and J by 1 base, with 8 bases between the two germline ends. The CDR3 is 13 residues long. Full variable domain (remainder filled in from reference TRBV2 and TRBJ2-1): EPEVTQTPSHQVTQMGQEVILRCVPISNHLYFYWYRQILGQKVEFLVSFYNNEISEKSEIFDDQFSVERPDGSNFTLKIRSTKLEDSAMYFCASKEGSYNEQFFGPGTRLTVL.

The chain recombines TRBV7-2 with TRBJ2-3; possibly TRBD2 for D (6 bases). The CDR3 spans 16 residues. V lost 1 base to trimming and J lost 2 bases, with 13 bases between them. The germline V gene has CDR1 SGHTA and CDR2 FQGNSA. CDR3 sequence: CASSLEFGEDTDTQYF. CDR3 nucleotides: TGTGCCAGCAGCTTAGAGTTCGGGGAGGACACAGATACGCAGTATTTT. The complete variable domain, with remaining parts taken from reference TRBV7-2 and TRBJ2-3, reads GAGVSQSPSNKVTEKGKDVELRCDPISGHTALYWYRQSLGQGLEFLIYFQGNSAPDKSGLPSDRFSAERTGGSVSTLTIQRTQQEDSAVYLCASSLEFGEDTDTQYFGPGTRLTVL.

The chain is built from TRBV28 and TRBJ1-5, with D uncertain. The V gene's germline CDR1 is MDHEN and CDR2 SYDVKM. The CDR3 runs to 11 residues. V dropped 6 bases and J dropped 3 bases, with 3 bases sitting between them. The CDR3 DNA reads TGTGCCAGCAGCCTCAATCAGCCCCAGCATTTT. Its protein is CASSLNQPQHF.

The genes are TRBV9 and TRBJ2-5, with TRBD1 identical over 7 bases. Germline CDR1 is SGDLS and CDR2 is YYNGEE. This CDR3 is 15 amino acids long. V trimming: 4 bases; J trimming: 5 bases; junction bases outside the gene matches: 11. The CDR3 DNA is TGTGCCAGCAGCCCAAACACAGGGGCTCGGGAGACCCAGTACTTC. Protein product: CASSPNTGARETQYF.

This clone appeared once. The V call is TRBV5-1, the J call TRBJ1-2; D gene ambiguous. Between the trimmed V and J ends, which lost 5 bases and 2 bases, there was a span of 19 bases. This CDR3 spans 16 amino acids. The germline gives CDR1 SGHRS, CDR2 YFSETQ. The CDR3 nucleotides read TGCGCCAGCAGTGAAAACCCATTAAGACGGAACTATGGCTACACCTTC. Translating gives CASSENPLRRNYGYTF.

This clone occurred once. DNA of the CDR3: TGTGCCGGCTCCAAGTATGCTAACACCGGGGAGCTGTTTTTT. Translation: CAGSKYANTGELFF. The chain carries TRBV6-1 and TRBJ2-2; D remains unclear. Germline lookup yields CDR1 MNHNS and CDR2 SASEGT. This CDR3 contains 14 residues. Trimming stripped 11 bases from V and 2 bases from J, with 15 bases between.

This chain uses TRBV28 with TRBJ1-1, with D unresolved. The germline V and J ends were trimmed by 4 bases and 4 bases, with 16 bases remaining between them. CDR1 is MDHEN and CDR2 is SYDVKM in the germline V gene. The CDR3 length is 15 residues. DNA of the CDR3: TGTGCCAGCAGTTCCTCAGGTGCGAGAAGCACTGAAGCTTTCTTT. Protein product: CASSSSGARSTEAFF.

This chain links TRBV4-2 with TRBJ2-1; perhaps TRBD2 as D (6 bases). In germline, CDR1 is LGHNA, CDR2 YNFKEQ. V dropped 4 bases and J dropped 3 bases, with 13 bases sitting between them. The CDR3 totals 15 residues. In DNA form, the CDR3 reads TGTGCCAGCAGCCGGGATCCGCGGGACTACAATGAGCAGTTCTTC. It codes for CASSRDPRDYNEQFF.

The chain couples TRBV7-8 to TRBJ1-2; D is ambiguous. V lost 2 bases to trimming and J lost 1 base, with 8 bases between them. Germline V gene sequence: CDR1 SGHVS, CDR2 FQNEAQ. The CDR3 consists of 14 residues. The CDR3 sequence is CASSLRVSNYGYTF. The CDR3 nucleotides are TGTGCCAGCAGCTTAAGAGTCAGTAACTATGGCTACACCTTC.

V gene TRBV12-5 combines with J gene TRBJ2-5, with 7 bases aligning to TRBD2. V was pared by 1 base and J by 5 bases, with 7 bases of the junction left unmatched. The CDR3 extends over 15 amino acids. Germline assignment: CDR1 LGHNT and CDR2 FRNRAP. As DNA, the CDR3 is TGTGCTAGTGGTTTGGGGGCGGGAGAACGGGAGACCCAGTACTTC. It is translated as CASGLGAGERETQYF.

The chain has TRBV19 and TRBJ2-7; TRBD2 is a possible D gene (5 bases). Germline loops: CDR1 LNHDA, CDR2 SQIVND (reference sequence). Trimming took off 4 bases at V and 1 base at J, with 14 bases between the two ends. The CDR3 runs 15 residues. As DNA, the CDR3 is TGTGCCAGTAGTAATCAAGCAACGGGGTCCTACGAGCAGTACTTC. Its translation: CASSNQATGSYEQYF.

The chain uses TRBV7-3 and TRBJ2-3; no firm D call. The V and J ends lost 1 base and 6 bases respectively, with 17 bases between them. CDR3 length: 16 amino acids. CDR1 SGHTA and CDR2 FQGTGA come from the germline V gene. In DNA, the CDR3 is TGTGCCAGCAGCTTAAGGAACAGAAACCTGGGGGATACGCAGTATTTT. Translating it yields CASSLRNRNLGDTQYF.

The chain is built from TRBV21-1 and TRBJ2-5; TRBD2 reflects the table's D call only, with no check against the DNA. TRBV21-1 is termed a pseudogene. The CDR3 consists of 15 residues. The chain's CDR3 is CASSKGSGLQETQYF. The CDR3 DNA reads TGTGCCAGCAGCAAAGGGAGCGGGCTACAAGAGACCCAGTACTTC.

This sequence joins TRBV9 and TRBJ2-1; D uncertain. This CDR3 has 17 residues. The V end lost 0 bases, the J end lost 0 bases, and 13 bases lay between the germline ends. Germline values: CDR1 SGDLS, CDR2 YYNGEE. CDR3 sequence (DNA): TGTGCCAGCAGCGTAGGATCTACTCCGAGCTCCTACAATGAGCAGTTCTTC. It encodes CASSVGSTPSSYNEQFF.

The chain links TRBV25-1 to TRBJ2-3, with D hard to call. CDR1 is MGHDK and CDR2 is SYGVNS in the germline V gene. There are 15 residues in the CDR3. V lost 2 bases and J 1 base, leaving 10 bases between the germline ends. CDR3 nucleotide sequence: TGTGCCAGCAGTGAAGGCACCTTGGGCACAGATACGCAGTATTTT. Translated: CASSEGTLGTDTQYF.

Notes on this clone: Other DNA sequences from this sample encode an identical CDR3 as well. The V and J genes are TRBV18 and TRBJ2-5; possibly TRBD2 for D (5 bases). The CDR3 covers 13 residues. Germline CDR1 is KGHSH and CDR2 is LQKENI. Trimming removed 3 bases from V and 4 bases from J, with 9 bases in between. CDR3 in amino acids: CASSPGLGETQYF. The CDR3 region has the DNA TGTGCCAGCTCACCTGGACTGGGAGAGACCCAGTACTTC.

The genes are TRBV10-1 and TRBJ2-2; TRBD1 matches at 7 bases. J lost 0 bases, V lost 4 bases, and 5 bases had no gene match. Per germline, CDR1 WNHNN and CDR2 SYGVQD (reference sequence). This CDR3 contains 16 residues. In DNA, the CDR3 is TGCGCCAGCAGTGTCGACAGGGTATCGAACACCGGGGAGCTGTTTTTT. Translated, it gives CASSVDRVSNTGELFF.

The genes are TRBV6-4 and TRBJ2-3; TRBD1 is a possible D gene (5 bases). CDR3 size: 14 residues. The ends were cut back, 5 bases at V and 2 bases at J, with 11 bases in the middle. Per the germline V gene, CDR1 is MRHNA and CDR2 is SNTAGT. In nucleotides, the CDR3 is TGTGCCAGCAGTTTAGGGGATGACACAGATACGCAGTATTTT. As protein: CASSLGDDTDTQYF.

This clone was found once. The V call is TRBV11-2, the J call TRBJ1-2; TRBD1 matches at 7 bases. V was pared by 7 bases and J by 8 bases, with 10 bases of the junction left unmatched. CDR3 length equals 13 residues. Germline V gene sequence: CDR1 SGHAT, CDR2 FQNNGV. CDR3 sequence (DNA): TGTGCCAGCAAAAGTGAAACAGGGGTCGGCTACACCTTC. This encodes CASKSETGVGYTF. The whole variable domain, remainder taken from reference TRBV11-2 and TRBJ1-2, is EAGVAQSPRYKIIEKRQSVAFWCNPISGHATLYWYQQILGQGPKLLIQFQNNGVVDDSQLPKDRFSAERLKGVDSTLKIQPAKLEDSAVYLCASKSETGVGYTFGSGTRLTVV.